This TCR beta chain was sequenced in a study of T cells generated in artificial thymic organoids (dated by TCRdb to the late 2010s). Turning to the overall study: In some experiments, thymic T cells were further FACS-purified to deplete CD4 immature single positive or double positive precursors. The TCR alpha and beta CDR3 repertoires of CD8 single positive T cells derived from in vitro artificial thymic organoids were compared with those of thymic and peripheral blood naive CD8 T cells. Displayed repertoire sequencing data were described as representative of three independent experiments. What the work shows at the level of the full study, not this receptor alone: Physiological TCR clonotype diversity, comparable to that of thymic and blood naive CD8 T cells, was observed in organoid-derived CD8 single positive T cells.

Enrichment of primary CD8+ T cells was performed with magnetic beads using the Miltenyi CD8+ T cell Isolation Kit. Prior to RNA extraction, CD3+TCRalphabeta+CD8 single positive T cells from organoids and thymus were isolated by FACS sorting. For each sample, the RNeasy Micro kit was used to purify total RNA from approximately 40,000 to 200,000 sorted cells, and RNA quality was checked on an Agilent RNA 6000 Nano chip. Thymic fragments were dissected, disrupted by pipetting and filtered through a 70 um strainer so that thymocytes were released. Separate semi-nested PCR amplifications were run for the TCRalpha and TCRbeta libraries, using Advantage 2 and reverse primers located in the TRAC or TRBC constant regions. The amount of total RNA going into first-strand cDNA synthesis ranged between about 3.5 and 550 ng. TCR cDNA libraries were generated by 5'-RACE using the SMARTer PCR cDNA Synthesis kit, with a poly-dT primer for first-strand synthesis. Each semi-nested reverse primer in the constant region carried a 5-nucleotide sample-specific barcode, and the resulting products were cleaned up with the Zymo DNA Clean and Concentrator-5 kit. Up to ten barcoded samples were pooled, ligated to Illumina adaptors and sequenced as 2 x 150 bp paired-end reads on an Illumina MiSeq. Per the authors' processing: After demultiplexing, reads were aligned with BLAT to a custom library containing all human TRAV, TRAJ, TRBV, TRBD and TRBJ combinations from IMGT. The best BLAT hits were picked using pslCDnaFilter (-maxAligns=1, -ignoreIntrons), and custom Perl scripts were used to calculate clonotype frequencies. TCRdb ran its own pipeline on the public reads, namely fastp trimming at Q25 and MiXCR clone calling, and kept in-frame beta chains. Each CDR3 protein appears once, grouped with its most common genes and DNA. These V and J calls rely on TCRdb rather than the paper's analysis. The sample data list approximately 2,500 distinct CDR3 sequences, and around 11% of these were observed just once. Less than 3.5% of the sample is taken by the ten largest.

Comment on this clonotype: Its cognate antigen has yet to be identified. An end of the junction differs from the germline gene, which may be a read error.

There are 15 amino acids in the CDR3, from cysteine to phenylalanine inclusive. The retained sequence is limited to the CDR3, 45 bases, with the frame set at the first base. Reading the germline V gene gives CDR1 MGHRA and CDR2 YSYEKL. This TCR was recovered from a human donor who gave cord blood stem cells for thymic organoid culture, a cardiac surgery patient who gave postnatal thymus, or a blood donor (not recorded which). What was sequenced was naive CD8+ T cells from the thymus. This specimen's cell subset or site label, per the study, means: CD3+TCRalphabeta+CD8SP T cells; for blood, CD45RO-CCR7+ naive CD8+ T cells. The chain couples TRBV4-1 to TRBJ1-1; 5 matching bases give a weak D call of TRBD1. For the CDR3, the sequence is CASSQVGRVATEASF. The bases are TGCGCCAGCAGCCAAGTCGGCAGGGTGGCCACTGAAGCTTCCTTT.